This T cell receptor (beta chain) was captured in a study of OX40 agonist ivuxolimab in advanced cancers. Clones were read by immunoSEQ multiplex PCR, and TCRdb kept only the in-frame ones, dropping some. Of tens of thousands of clones in the sample, approximately 86% were seen once. J gave up 4 bases and V 6 bases, and 13 bases lay outside the gene matches. CDR3 size: 16 residues. Germline values: CDR1 SGHDT, CDR2 YYEEEE. The chain couples TRBV5-6 to TRBJ2-3; 8 nucleotides agree with TRBD2. The material sequenced was CD4+ or CD8+ T cells sorted from blood, taken in a trial of the OX40 agonist ivuxolimab. The receptor was isolated from an adult with an advanced solid tumor such as melanoma, head and neck, liver or kidney cancer. CDR3 in DNA: TGTGCCAGCACGAGGTGGCGGGGGGTCCCCGCAGATACGCAGTATTTT. Its protein product is CASTRWRGVPADTQYF.